This entry concerns a single T cell receptor beta chain. Methods used by the authors: Nucleated cell number was recorded as an estimate derived from reference gene primer amplification. Using immunoSEQ multiplex PCR, the repertoire was profiled, and TCRdb retains in-frame clones only, with some absent. From that table come the V and J calls and clone size; the DNA was used to work out D and trimming. Here the sample spans some 260,000 clones, 80% to 90% being singletons. This record comes from a study of blood T cell repertoires in COVID-19. Background on the study: COVID-19 samples collected from the United States, Italy and Spain covered acute and convalescent phases. PBMCs, B-cell-depleted T cells, or T cells provided the cDNA or gDNA that made up the material.

The CDR3 is made up of 15 amino acids. The germline CDR1 and CDR2 sequences are SGHNT and YYREEE (reference sequence). V was shortened by 4 bases and J by 5 bases, with 18 bases between the two germline ends. The source of this sequence is an elderly man with acute or convalescent COVID-19. The rearrangement links TRBV5-4 to TRBJ2-5, with D perhaps matching TRBD1 (6 bases). The source material was peripheral blood. The DNA of the CDR3 is TGTGCCAGCAGCCCAGTTATCGGACAGATGGAGACCCAGTACTTC. It specifies CASSPVIGQMETQYF. Full variable domain (missing parts from reference TRBV5-4 and TRBJ2-5): ETGVTQSPTHLIKTRGQQVTLRCSSQSGHNTVSWYQQALGQGPQFIFQYYREEENGRGNFPPRFSGLQFPNYSSELNVNALELDDSALYLCASSPVIGQMETQYFGPGTRLLVL.